This TCR beta chain was profiled in a study of T cell responses to AZD1222 COVID-19 vaccine. Assay used: immunoSEQ multiplex PCR; TCRdb lists only in-frame clones, some missing. This sample yields 98,000 or so clones, of which more than 70% are seen a single time; more than 15% belongs to the top ten. Germline V gene lookup returns CDR1 SGHAT and CDR2 FQNNGV. The junction had 5 bases not matched to a gene; V was cut back by 0 bases and J by 3 bases. The CDR3 loop spans 16 amino acids. Comment on this clone: What it binds is not known.

Study outcomes and limitations: Breadth and depth of Spike-specific TCRs rose after two AZD1222 doses.

The TCR was taken from an adult who received the AZD1222 COVID-19 vaccine. The sequences come from peripheral blood, collected 28 days after the second AZD1222 dose. The J gene is TRBJ1-2, the V gene TRBV11-2; the match to TRBD1 covers 9 bases. CDR3 DNA sequence: TGTGCCAGCAGCTTAGATCTGGGACAGGGTTACTATGGCTACACCTTC. Its protein product is CASSLDLGQGYYGYTF.